This T cell receptor (beta chain) stems from a study of CD8+ T cells in alopecia areata. Study-level points and caveats: Sequenced scalp T cells also include alphabeta T cells resident in normal skin. More clonal than normal scalp was lesional scalp, particularly alopecia totalis/universalis.

V was pared by 4 bases and J by 4 bases, with 13 bases between. The germline V gene encodes CDR1 SQVTM and CDR2 ANQGSEA. There are 13 residues in the CDR3. There are a few counts of this clone. Its antigen is currently unknown. Once RNA had been extracted, it was reverse transcribed into cDNA to act as the sequencing template. Clones were read by immunoSEQ multiplex PCR, and TCRdb kept only the in-frame ones, dropping some. The table includes some 58,000 clones, approximately 44% detected once. Treatment given: oral pan-JAK inhibitor, 5-10 mg twice daily. The clonotype originates from a human donor with alopecia areata. This specimen consisted of CD8+ T cells sorted from blood, obtained around week 37, from a patient treated with tofacitinib. The chain uses TRBV29-1 and TRBJ2-5, with no clear D. The CDR3 nucleotides read TGCAGCGTTGTTAGTGGTGCGGCAGAGACCCAGTACTTC. Protein sequence: CSVVSGAAETQYF.